This T cell receptor beta chain was sequenced in a study of glioma-infiltrating T cells. V gave up 6 bases and J gave up 4 bases, with 15 bases separating them. The CDR3 is 13 amino acids. In germline, CDR1 is DFQATT, CDR2 SNEGSKA (reference sequence). Ten or more counts support this clonotype. Its antigen is not identified. Study-level points and caveats: CDR3 overlap between tissue and blood was very small. Gliomas, especially low-grade, showed above-expected tissue-blood divergence; non-neoplastic patients showed below.

Using RNA template, CDR3s of TCR alpha and beta were amplified with iRepertoire arm-PCR. For one-step reverse transcription and amplification, about 85-400 ng of tissue mRNA or PBMC total RNA was used. Via MiXCR, TCRdb re-called the multiplex PCR reads, giving one row per CDR3 protein. The sample includes approximately 140,000 distinct CDR3 sequences, 24% of them seen just once. Sequenced material: glioma tissue, nonneoplastic brain tissue, or PBMCs (not recorded which). The clonotype originates from a human donor with low-grade glioma or glioblastoma, undergoing nonglioma brain surgery, or in good health (not recorded which). This chain uses TRBV20-1 with TRBJ1-1; D may be TRBD1 (6 bases). The DNA of the CDR3 is TGCAGTGCCCTCGACAGGAGGGGCACTGAAGCTTTCTTT. Translated, it gives CSALDRRGTEAFF.